This entry lists 32 T cell receptor beta chains sequenced from one sample in a study of Ad26.COV2.S vaccination and SARS-CoV-2 variants. Assay used: immunoSEQ multiplex PCR; TCRdb lists only in-frame clones, some missing. The data show roughly 270,000 clones, around 87% seen once. As to treatment: roughly 18 received Ad26.COV2.S at low or high dose, single or two shots; five or six received placebo; per-sample allocation not given. Day 63 after the first injection of vaccine or placebo was the sampling time. Material: peripheral blood, obtained in a trial of Ad26.COV2.S vaccine versus placebo. These receptors all stem from a person aged 18-60 years who received the Ad26.COV2.S COVID-19 vaccine or a placebo.

The chain uses TRBV7-2 and TRBJ2-5; either TRBD1 or TRBD2 may fit D (5 bases each). Germline CDR1 SGHTA, CDR2 FQGNSA. Trimming pared 5 bases from V and 1 base from J, leaving 8 bases between. The CDR3 has 13 amino acids. CDR3 region: CASSPGTQETQYF. CDR3 coding DNA: TGTGCCAGCAGCCCGGGGACCCAAGAGACCCAGTACTTC.

This chain uses TRBV27 with TRBJ1-2, with no clear D. The CDR3 sequence is 15 residues long. V was pared by 4 bases and J by 2 bases, with 14 bases between. Germline V lookup: CDR1 MNHEY, CDR2 SMNVEV (reference sequence). This CDR3 is CASSSLGDPNYGYTF. In DNA form, the CDR3 reads TGTGCCAGCAGTTCCTTGGGCGACCCCAACTATGGCTACACCTTC.

The genes are TRBV28 and TRBJ2-5; D gene unclear. There are 14 residues in the CDR3. CDR1 MDHEN and CDR2 SYDVKM come from the germline V gene. The V gene lost 10 bases and the J gene lost 4 bases, with 19 bases spanning the gap. The CDR3 nucleotides are TGTGCCACCTCGCCCGGGTTATGGGGAGAGACCCAGTACTTC. Its translation: CATSPGLWGETQYF.

This clone was counted a few times. This CDR3 is CATSDPSGSSYNEQFF. CDR3 DNA sequence: TGTGCCACCAGTGATCCTAGCGGGAGCTCCTACAATGAGCAGTTCTTC. V is TRBV24-1 and J is TRBJ2-1, with TRBD2 identical over 10 bases. Trimming at V came to 3 bases and at J to 0 bases, leaving 1 base not matched to a gene. The CDR3 contains 16 residues. Germline CDR1 is KGHDR and CDR2 is SFDVKD.

The chain is built from TRBV10-2 and TRBJ1-5, with D maybe TRBD1 (5 bases). There are 13 residues in the CDR3. CDR1 and CDR2 (germline): WSHSY, SAAADI. V was pared by 7 bases and J by 6 bases, with 13 bases between. CDR3 loop: CASKNQGPQPQHF. The CDR3 bases are TGCGCCAGCAAGAACCAGGGACCTCAGCCCCAGCATTTT.

This rearrangement joins TRBV6-5 to TRBJ2-1; D is uncertain. Looked up from germline, CDR1 is MNHEY and CDR2 is SVGAGI. The germline V and J ends were trimmed by 6 bases and 8 bases, with 11 bases remaining between them. This CDR3 spans 12 amino acids. The CDR3 region is CASSPSRDEQFF. In DNA form, the CDR3 reads TGTGCCAGCAGCCCCTCCCGGGATGAGCAGTTCTTC.

This sequence joins TRBV7-8 and TRBJ1-2, with 9 bases fitting TRBD1. CDR3 size: 15 residues. V shed 2 bases, J shed 5 bases, and the junction held 6 bases outside the gene matches. CDR1 SGHVS and CDR2 FQNEAQ come from the germline V gene. The CDR3 here is CASSLTRTGEYGYTF. CDR3 coding DNA: TGTGCCAGCAGCTTAACAAGGACAGGGGAATATGGCTACACCTTC.

The chain couples TRBV20-1 to TRBJ2-1; 7 nucleotides line up with TRBD2. This CDR3 has 16 residues. V was pared by 3 bases and J by 5 bases, with 13 bases of the junction left unmatched. Germline loops: CDR1 DFQATT, CDR2 SNEGSKA (reference sequence). The CDR3 reads CSASAFSGRAHNEQFF. DNA of the CDR3: TGCAGTGCTAGTGCTTTTAGTGGGAGGGCTCACAATGAGCAGTTCTTC.

The chain uses TRBV5-1 and TRBJ2-1; TRBD2 matches at 13 bases. This CDR3 contains 18 residues. CDR1 SGHRS and CDR2 YFSETQ come from the germline V gene. Trimming cost V 2 bases and J 1 base; bases outside gene matches: 6. The DNA for the CDR3 is TGCGCCAGCAGCTTTGGACTAGCGGGAGTCGGGTCCTACAATGAGCAGTTCTTC. Translation: CASSFGLAGVGSYNEQFF.

This chain links TRBV3-1 (or the pseudogene TRBV3-2) with TRBJ1-2, with 8 bases fitting TRBD1. V lost 2 bases, J lost 8 bases, and 13 bases stayed unmatched. Germline V lookup: CDR1 LGHDT, CDR2 YNNKEL (reference sequence). There are 16 residues in the CDR3. CDR3 protein: CASSQSLGVGTGGYTF. The DNA of the CDR3 is TGTGCCAGCAGCCAATCACTGGGAGTAGGGACAGGAGGCTACACCTTC.

This clone was recorded many times. This chain connects TRBV7-9 to TRBJ2-7; D remains ambiguous. This CDR3 spans 14 amino acids. V was shortened by 5 bases and J by 2 bases, with 13 bases between the two germline ends. CDR1 and CDR2 (germline): SEHNR, FQNEAQ (reference sequence). The CDR3, as DNA: TGTGCCAGCAGCATACCGGCCAAACCCTACGAGCAGTACTTC. It translates to CASSIPAKPYEQYF.

This clone is labeled medium-sized (0.01 to 0.1%). The chain employs TRBV6-5 and TRBJ1-1; D gene uncertain. This CDR3 region has 13 residues. In germline, CDR1 is MNHEY, CDR2 SVGAGI. V lost 2 bases and J lost 3, with 7 bases in between. The CDR3 bases are TGTGCCAGCAGTTACAGGGCTTACACTGAAGCTTTCTTT. It translates to CASSYRAYTEAFF.

This chain joins TRBV29-1 and TRBJ2-7; D ambiguous. The CDR3 is 11 amino acids. Per germline, CDR1 SQVTM and CDR2 ANQGSEA. The V and J ends lost 4 bases and 6 bases respectively, with 10 bases between them. The CDR3 DNA reads TGCAGCGTTGTGGCAGTTTCCGAGCAGTACTTC. It specifies CSVVAVSEQYF.

This chain uses TRBV6-2 or TRBV6-3 with TRBJ1-1; 10 bases map to TRBD1. This CDR3 is built from 17 residues. V shed 6 bases and J 0 bases; nucleotides not matched to a gene: 10. CDR1 MNHEY and CDR2 SVGEGT come from the germline V gene. CDR3 protein: CASSRRTGGIMNTEAFF. DNA of the CDR3: TGTGCCAGCAGCCGAAGGACAGGGGGTATTATGAACACTGAAGCTTTCTTT.

V and J are TRBV19 and TRBJ1-1; D gene unclear. CDR1 LNHDA and CDR2 SQIVND come from the germline V gene (reference sequence). Trimming took off 3 bases at V and 3 bases at J, with 11 bases between the two ends. This CDR3 is built from 14 residues. This chain's CDR3 is CASSIGSSDTEAFF. CDR3 in DNA: TGTGCCAGTAGTATCGGCAGCTCTGACACTGAAGCTTTCTTT.

The CDR3 DNA reads as TGCGCCAGCAGCTCCGATGGGTCAGCGGGGGGTAGGGAGACCCAGTACTTC. Protein: CASSSDGSAGGRETQYF. The gene calls are TRBV5-1 and TRBJ2-5; 9 positions match TRBD2. Germline V CDR1 and CDR2: SGHRS, YFSETQ. With 3 bases clipped from V and 5 bases from J, the junction kept 14 bases outside the gene matches. The CDR3 loop spans 17 amino acids. The full variable domain, rest sourced from reference TRBV5-1 and TRBJ2-5, is KAGVTQTPRYLIKTRGQQVTLSCSPISGHRSVSWYQQTPGQGLQFLFEYFSETQRNKGNFPGRFSGRQFSNSRSEMNVSTLELGDSALYLCASSSDGSAGGRETQYFGPGTRLLVL.

The chain combines TRBV11-2 with TRBJ2-7, with D unresolved. The CDR3 is 13 residues long. Trimming pared 4 bases from V and 3 bases from J, leaving 10 bases between. Germline-derived CDR1 and CDR2 are SGHAT and FQNNGV. CDR3 DNA: TGTGCCAGCAGCTCGCCCGGTTTCTACGAGCAGTACTTC. It yields the protein CASSSPGFYEQYF.

The V gene is TRBV5-4, the J gene TRBJ1-4; TRBD1 is a possible D gene (6 bases). The CDR3 runs 14 residues. Trimming took 1 base from V and 3 from J, leaving 7 bases between them. Germline-derived CDR1 and CDR2 are SGHNT and YYREEE (reference sequence). The DNA for the CDR3 is TGTGCCAGCAGCTTGCAGGGGTCTAATGAAAAACTGTTTTTT. Its translation is CASSLQGSNEKLFF.

V usage is TRBV12-3 or TRBV12-4 and J usage is TRBJ2-1, with D unresolved. With 5 bases removed from V and 6 bases from J, the gap between germline ends came to 8 bases. This CDR3 is 12 amino acids long. This CDR3 reads CASSPQLNEQFF. DNA for the CDR3: TGTGCCAGCAGTCCACAGCTCAATGAGCAGTTCTTC.

The rearrangement uses TRBV7-9 and TRBJ2-2; maybe TRBD2 (6 bases). Germline assignment: CDR1 SEHNR and CDR2 FQNEAQ (reference sequence). Trimming left V 2 bases short and J 5 bases short, with 18 bases between. The CDR3 runs to 17 residues. The CDR3 reads CASSLFAGPAGTGELFF. For the CDR3, the DNA is TGTGCCAGCAGCTTATTCGCCGGGCCCGCGGGAACCGGGGAGCTGTTTTTT.

The rearrangement joins TRBV12-3 or TRBV12-4 to TRBJ1-2, with D unresolved. CDR3 length: 12 residues. V was trimmed by 2 bases and J by 7 bases, leaving 8 bases between them. The CDR3 sequence: CASSLKSSGYTF. CDR3 bases: TGTGCCAGCAGTTTAAAGAGTAGTGGCTACACCTTC.

The chain recombines TRBV5-4 with TRBJ2-7; the match to TRBD2 covers 10 bases. The CDR3 sequence is 15 residues long. V lost 4 bases, J lost 4 bases, and 8 bases stayed unmatched. The V gene's germline CDR1 is SGHNT and CDR2 YYREEE (reference sequence). CDR3: CASSREASGGYEQYF. The CDR3 nucleotides read TGTGCCAGCAGCCGGGAGGCTAGCGGGGGTTACGAGCAGTACTTC.

The chain couples TRBV27 to TRBJ2-7; TRBD2 might be the D (6 bases). Trimming pared 4 bases from V and 2 bases from J, leaving 15 bases between. Germline CDR1 MNHEY, CDR2 SMNVEV (reference sequence). The CDR3 has 15 amino acids. CDR3 residues: CASSSGSGLTYEQYF. CDR3 sequence (DNA): TGTGCCAGCAGTTCCGGATCTGGACTAACCTACGAGCAGTACTTC.

The chain employs TRBV27 and TRBJ2-1; 9 nucleotides align to TRBD1. CDR3 length: 19 residues. CDR1 and CDR2 from the germline V gene are MNHEY and SMNVEV (reference sequence). V lost 2 bases, J lost 8 bases, and 19 bases stayed unmatched. CDR3 region: CASSLQHPTGTGNGYEQFF. The DNA of the CDR3 is TGTGCCAGCAGTTTACAGCACCCGACCGGGACAGGGAATGGGTATGAGCAGTTCTTC.

The rearrangement joins TRBV6-5 to TRBJ2-1; D is ambiguous. The V gene lost 2 bases and the J gene lost 13 bases, with 15 bases spanning the gap. This CDR3 region has 13 residues. Germline lookup yields CDR1 MNHEY and CDR2 SVGAGI. The CDR3 coding sequence is TGTGCCAGCAGTTACCGGGCCCTCGTAGGTCAGTTCTTC. Its translation is CASSYRALVGQFF.

The chain combines TRBV28 with TRBJ2-1; tentative D call: TRBD2 (6 bases). Germline assignment: CDR1 MDHEN and CDR2 SYDVKM. With 4 bases removed from V and 6 bases from J, the gap between germline ends came to 13 bases. This CDR3 has 14 amino acids. For the CDR3, the DNA is TGTGCCAGCAGTTCTATTCCGGGGGTCAATGAGCAGTTCTTC. The encoded protein is CASSSIPGVNEQFF.

V usage is TRBV5-4 and J usage is TRBJ2-2, with a possible D match to TRBD2 (5 bases). This CDR3 has 16 residues. Trimming removed 6 bases at V and 4 bases at J, with 19 bases between. Germline CDR1 is SGHNT and CDR2 is YYREEE (reference sequence). Here the CDR3 reads CASTTGLGRVTGELFF. In DNA, the CDR3 is TGTGCCAGCACCACGGGGTTAGGGCGAGTCACCGGGGAGCTGTTTTTT.

The chain recombines TRBV10-1 with TRBJ2-1, with 8 bases matching TRBD1. The germline V gene encodes CDR1 WNHNN and CDR2 SYGVQD (reference sequence). The trim removed 6 bases at V and 5 bases at J, leaving 3 bases unmatched. The CDR3 has 13 amino acids. The CDR3, as DNA: TGCGCCAGCAGGGGACAGGCCAACAATGAGCAGTTCTTC. Amino acid sequence: CASRGQANNEQFF.

The V gene is TRBV7-2, the J gene TRBJ1-5; TRBD1 might be the D (6 bases). V lost 5 bases to trimming and J lost 5 bases, with 16 bases between them. Germline loops: CDR1 SGHTA, CDR2 FQGNSA. The CDR3 loop spans 15 amino acids. The CDR3 coding sequence is TGTGCCAGCAGCCCAGAGGCAGGGGAGTATCAGCCCCAGCATTTT. The encoded protein is CASSPEAGEYQPQHF.

Only one count was recorded for this clone. V is TRBV27 and J is TRBJ2-3; no definite D call. Germline-derived CDR1 and CDR2 are MNHEY and SMNVEV (reference sequence). Between the trimmed V and J ends, which lost 3 bases and 6 bases, there was a span of 10 bases. This CDR3 region has 13 residues. CDR3 in DNA: TGTGCCAGCAGTTTCTCGCCACGGGATACGCAGTATTTT. This gives the protein CASSFSPRDTQYF.

This clone was recorded once. The V and J genes are TRBV5-5 and TRBJ1-4; the D gene is possibly TRBD1 (6 bases). The CDR3 totals 15 residues. The germline V gene encodes CDR1 SGHKS and CDR2 YYEKEE (reference sequence). Trimming took off 4 bases at V and 2 bases at J, with 12 bases between the two ends. The CDR3 region is CASSPRGRTNEKLFF. The CDR3 nucleotides are TGTGCCAGCAGCCCCCGGGGGCGCACTAATGAAAAACTGTTTTTT. The full variable domain, with the rest looked up from reference TRBV5-5 and TRBJ1-4, is DAGVTQSPTHLIKTRGQQVTLRCSPISGHKSVSWYQQVLGQGPQFIFQYYEKEERGRGNFPDRFSARQFPNYSSELNVNALLLGDSALYLCASSPRGRTNEKLFFGSGTQLSVL.

This chain uses TRBV7-8 with TRBJ2-3; D is tentatively TRBD1 or TRBD2 (5 bases each). V lost 5 bases to trimming and J lost 0 bases, with 15 bases between them. The CDR3 consists of 16 residues. The V gene's germline CDR1 is SGHVS and CDR2 FQNEAQ. As DNA, the CDR3 is TGTGCCAGCAGCAGAGCCGGGACCACTAGCACAGATACGCAGTATTTT. It encodes CASSRAGTTSTDTQYF.